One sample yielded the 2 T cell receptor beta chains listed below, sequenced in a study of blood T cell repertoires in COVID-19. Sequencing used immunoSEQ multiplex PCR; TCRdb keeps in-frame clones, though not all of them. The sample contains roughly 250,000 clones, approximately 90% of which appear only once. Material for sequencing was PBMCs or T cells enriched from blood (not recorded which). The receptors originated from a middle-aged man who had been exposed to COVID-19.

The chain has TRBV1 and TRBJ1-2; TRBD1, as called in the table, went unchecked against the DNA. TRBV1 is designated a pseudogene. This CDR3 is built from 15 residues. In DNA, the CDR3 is TGCACCAGCAGCCGTGTAAAGGACAGGCGGTATGGCTACACCTTC. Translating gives CTSSRVKDRRYGYTF.

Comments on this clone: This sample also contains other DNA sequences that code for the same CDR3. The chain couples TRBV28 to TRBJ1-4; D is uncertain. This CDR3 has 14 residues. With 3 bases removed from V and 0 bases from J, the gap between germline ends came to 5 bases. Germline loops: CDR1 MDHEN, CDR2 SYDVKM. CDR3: CASSLRATNEKLFF. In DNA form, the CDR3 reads TGTGCCAGCAGTTTGAGGGCAACTAATGAAAAACTGTTTTTT.